The 3 T cell receptor beta chains below were found in one sample sequenced in a study of CD8 T cells in Susac syndrome. Random hexamers were used to reverse transcribe roughly 0.5 to 1 ug of RNA. Each CDR3 protein is one row after TCRdb ran MiXCR on the immunoSEQ multiplex PCR reads. The sample holds 200,000 or so distinct CDR3 sequences, approximately 94% seen once. The sequenced material came from CD4+ T cells from PBMCs. These TCRs come from a human donor with Susac syndrome.

The V and J genes are TRBV5-1 and TRBJ2-1; D possibly uses TRBD1 or TRBD2 (5 bases each). Germline CDR1 is SGHRS and CDR2 is YFSETQ. Trimming pared 7 bases from V and 1 base from J, leaving 21 bases between. The CDR3 totals 17 residues. The CDR3 loop is CASQLFPAGASYNEQFF. CDR3 sequence (DNA): TGCGCCAGCCAACTTTTCCCCGCCGGGGCTTCCTACAATGAGCAGTTCTTC.

V is TRBV6-1 and J is TRBJ2-1, with a tentative D call TRBD2 (6 bases). Between the trimmed V and J ends, which lost 3 bases and 8 bases, there was a span of 17 bases. The CDR3 length is 15 residues. CDR1 is MNHNS, CDR2 SASEGT, per germline. The CDR3, as DNA: TGTGCCAGCAGTGACCCAGGTGGAGGGTCCGATGAGCAGTTCTTC. Amino acids: CASSDPGGGSDEQFF.

The V call is TRBV5-1, the J call TRBJ2-7; TRBD1 aligns across 9 bases. Germline CDR1 and CDR2: SGHRS and YFSETQ. This CDR3 is built from 14 residues. Trimming at V came to 3 bases and at J to 3 bases, leaving 4 bases not matched to a gene. Written as DNA, the CDR3 is TGCGCCAGCAGCTCTGGGACAGGGAACTACGAGCAGTACTTC. Translating it yields CASSSGTGNYEQYF.